A selection of T cell receptor beta chains follows, all from one sample in a study of CD8+ T cells in alopecia areata. The data were produced by immunoSEQ multiplex PCR, yet TCRdb's version contains in-frame clones alone and is incomplete. Of around 190,000 clones listed, 45% to 75% are singletons. This specimen consisted of CD4+ T cells sorted from blood, obtained at week 4, from a patient treated with tofacitinib. The receptors stem from a human donor with alopecia areata. The CDR3 runs from the conserved cysteine through the conserved F or W. The D gene is left open where the match is weak. Clone size is given for some rows only: seen once, a few or many times, or a class if the clone is expanded.

V gene: TRBV7-9; J gene: TRBJ2-7; clone size: -; D gene: TRBD2; CDR3 protein: CASSFRDYYEQYF; CDR3 DNA: TGTGCCAGCAGCTTCCGGGACTACTACGAGCAGTACTTC
V gene: TRBV23-1; J gene: TRBJ1-1; clone size: few; D gene: -; CDR3 protein: CASSLRQLNTEAFF; CDR3 DNA: TGCGCCAGCAGTCTCCGGCAATTGAACACTGAAGCTTTCTTT
V gene: TRBV25-1; J gene: TRBJ1-5; clone size: few; D gene: -; CDR3 protein: CASSEAGDLRPQHF; CDR3 DNA: TGTGCCAGCAGTGAGGCAGGGGATCTGCGCCCCCAGCATTTT
V gene: TRBV29-1; J gene: TRBJ2-1; clone size: few; D gene: -; CDR3 protein: CSAKNEGYNEQFF; CDR3 DNA: TGCAGCGCGAAAAACGAGGGATACAATGAGCAGTTCTTC
V gene: TRBV30; J gene: TRBJ1-2; clone size: -; D gene: -; CDR3 protein: CAWESRGGYTF; CDR3 DNA: TGTGCCTGGGAAAGCAGGGGTGGCTACACCTTC
V gene: TRBV23-1; J gene: TRBJ1-2; clone size: -; D gene: TRBD1; CDR3 protein: CASWGTGEAYGYTF; CDR3 DNA: TGCGCCAGCTGGGGGACAGGGGAGGCCTATGGCTACACCTTC
V gene: TRBV15; J gene: TRBJ2-5; clone size: -; D gene: TRBD2; CDR3 protein: CATSISRTSGSKTQYF; CDR3 DNA: TGTGCCACCAGCATATCCAGGACTAGCGGGAGTAAGACCCAGTACTTC
V gene: TRBV2; J gene: TRBJ1-4; clone size: -; D gene: TRBD1; CDR3 protein: CASGRQGGAANEKLFF; CDR3 DNA: TGTGCCAGCGGAAGACAGGGCGGTGCGGCTAATGAAAAACTGTTTTTT
V gene: TRBV5-1; J gene: TRBJ2-3; clone size: -; D gene: -; CDR3 protein: CASSLVSGEGTDTQYF; CDR3 DNA: TGCGCCAGCAGCTTGGTTAGCGGAGAAGGCACAGATACGCAGTATTTT
V gene: TRBV10-3; J gene: TRBJ1-2; clone size: once; D gene: TRBD1; CDR3 protein: CAISEKAGGTSRYTF; CDR3 DNA: TGTGCCATCAGTGAGAAGGCAGGGGGAACCTCACGCTACACCTTC
V gene: TRBV4-2; J gene: TRBJ1-1; clone size: few; D gene: -; CDR3 protein: CASSGSGNTEAFF; CDR3 DNA: TGTGCCAGCAGTGGGTCGGGGAACACTGAAGCTTTCTTT
V gene: TRBV2; J gene: TRBJ1-4; clone size: few; D gene: TRBD1; CDR3 protein: CASSQGQGPEKLFF; CDR3 DNA: TGTGCCAGCAGCCAGGGACAGGGTCCTGAAAAACTGTTTTTT
V gene: TRBV20-1; J gene: TRBJ2-5; clone size: -; D gene: TRBD2; CDR3 protein: CSAPRGGQYF; CDR3 DNA: TGCAGTGCCCCCCGCGGGGGGCAGTACTTC
V gene: TRBV29-1; J gene: TRBJ1-3; clone size: -; D gene: -; CDR3 protein: CSVGTVSGNTIYF; CDR3 DNA: TGCAGCGTCGGGACGGTATCTGGAAACACCATATATTTT
V gene: TRBV29-1; J gene: TRBJ2-5; clone size: -; D gene: TRBD2; CDR3 protein: CSVASGSKETQYF; CDR3 DNA: TGCAGCGTCGCAAGCGGGAGTAAAGAGACCCAGTACTTC